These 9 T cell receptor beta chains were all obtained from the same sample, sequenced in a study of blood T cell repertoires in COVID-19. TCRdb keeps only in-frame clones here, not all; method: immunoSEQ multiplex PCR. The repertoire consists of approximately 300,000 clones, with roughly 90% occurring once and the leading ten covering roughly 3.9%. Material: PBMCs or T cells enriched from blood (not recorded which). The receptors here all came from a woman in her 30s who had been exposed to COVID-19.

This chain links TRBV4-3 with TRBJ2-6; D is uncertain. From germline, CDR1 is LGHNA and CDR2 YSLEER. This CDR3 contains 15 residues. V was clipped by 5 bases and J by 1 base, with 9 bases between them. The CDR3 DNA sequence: TGCGCCAGCAGCGCTAGAGGTTCTGGGGCCAACGTCCTGACTTTC. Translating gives CASSARGSGANVLTF.

The CDR3, as DNA: TGTGCCAGCAGCTTGAAGCGGGGGGGCCAAGAGACCCAGTACTTC. This translates into CASSLKRGGQETQYF. The V and J genes are TRBV5-4 and TRBJ2-5; TRBD2 matches at 10 bases. The CDR3 runs 15 residues. Germline V CDR1 and CDR2: SGHNT, YYREEE (reference sequence). The junction had 1 base not matched to a gene; V was cut back by 1 base and J by 1 base.

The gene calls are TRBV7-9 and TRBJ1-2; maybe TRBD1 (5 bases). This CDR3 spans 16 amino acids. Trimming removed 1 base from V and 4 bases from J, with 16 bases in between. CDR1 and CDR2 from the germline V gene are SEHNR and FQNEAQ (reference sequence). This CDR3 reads CASSLGGAESFYGYTF. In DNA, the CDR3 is TGTGCCAGCAGCTTAGGTGGGGCAGAAAGCTTCTATGGCTACACCTTC.

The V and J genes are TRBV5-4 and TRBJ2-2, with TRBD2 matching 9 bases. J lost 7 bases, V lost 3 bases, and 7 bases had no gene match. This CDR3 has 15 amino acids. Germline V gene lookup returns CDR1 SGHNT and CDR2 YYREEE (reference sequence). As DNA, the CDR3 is TGTGCCAGCAGCTCGGCGGGGGGGCCCGACGGGGAGCTGTTTTTT. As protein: CASSSAGGPDGELFF.

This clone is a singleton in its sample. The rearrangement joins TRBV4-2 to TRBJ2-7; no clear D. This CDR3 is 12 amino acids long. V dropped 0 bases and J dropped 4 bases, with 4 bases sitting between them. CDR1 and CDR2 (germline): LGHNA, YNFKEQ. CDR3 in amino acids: CASSQDSYEQYF. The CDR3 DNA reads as TGTGCCAGCAGCCAAGATTCGTACGAGCAGTACTTC.

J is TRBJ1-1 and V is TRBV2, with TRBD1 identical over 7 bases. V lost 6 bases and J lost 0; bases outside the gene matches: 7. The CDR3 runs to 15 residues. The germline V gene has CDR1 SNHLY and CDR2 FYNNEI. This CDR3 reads CASSQQGLMNTEAFF. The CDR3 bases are TGTGCCAGCAGCCAACAGGGGCTGATGAACACTGAAGCTTTCTTT.

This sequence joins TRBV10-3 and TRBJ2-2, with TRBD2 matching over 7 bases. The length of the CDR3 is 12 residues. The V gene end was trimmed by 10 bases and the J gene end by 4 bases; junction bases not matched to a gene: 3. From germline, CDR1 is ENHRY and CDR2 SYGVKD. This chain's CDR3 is CATGGSTGELFF. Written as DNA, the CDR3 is TGTGCCACCGGGGGGAGCACCGGGGAGCTGTTTTTT.

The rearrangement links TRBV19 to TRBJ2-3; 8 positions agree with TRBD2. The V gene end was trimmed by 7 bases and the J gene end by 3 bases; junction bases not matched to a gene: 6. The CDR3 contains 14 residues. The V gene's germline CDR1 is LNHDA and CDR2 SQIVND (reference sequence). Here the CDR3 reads CASTSGGQTDTQYF. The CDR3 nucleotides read TGTGCCAGTACCTCGGGGGGGCAAACAGATACGCAGTATTTT.

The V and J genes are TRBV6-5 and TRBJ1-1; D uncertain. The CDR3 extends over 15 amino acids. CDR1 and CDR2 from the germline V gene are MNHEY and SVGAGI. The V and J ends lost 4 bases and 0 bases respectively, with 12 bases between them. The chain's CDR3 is CASSSSPGVNTEAFF. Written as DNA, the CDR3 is TGTGCCAGCAGTTCCTCACCGGGAGTGAACACTGAAGCTTTCTTT.